The sequence of this T cell receptor (beta chain) was determined in a study of PD-L1 blockade in urothelial cancer. The CDR3 is 15 amino acids. Between the trimmed V and J ends, which lost 3 bases and 0 bases, there was a span of 11 bases. Germline CDR1 reads SEHNR; CDR2 reads FQNEAQ (reference sequence). Assay used: immunoSEQ multiplex PCR; TCRdb lists only in-frame clones, some missing. The profile shows roughly 60,000 clones, roughly four fifths of them singletons. The receptor comes from a man in his 70s with urothelial cancer. The chain recombines TRBV7-9 with TRBJ2-5; TRBD1 is a possible D gene (5 bases). Source: PBMCs, taken around atezolizumab (anti-PD-L1) treatment. The CDR3 region is CASSLVLGDQETQYF. DNA for the CDR3: TGTGCCAGCAGCTTGGTTTTAGGGGACCAAGAGACCCAGTACTTC.